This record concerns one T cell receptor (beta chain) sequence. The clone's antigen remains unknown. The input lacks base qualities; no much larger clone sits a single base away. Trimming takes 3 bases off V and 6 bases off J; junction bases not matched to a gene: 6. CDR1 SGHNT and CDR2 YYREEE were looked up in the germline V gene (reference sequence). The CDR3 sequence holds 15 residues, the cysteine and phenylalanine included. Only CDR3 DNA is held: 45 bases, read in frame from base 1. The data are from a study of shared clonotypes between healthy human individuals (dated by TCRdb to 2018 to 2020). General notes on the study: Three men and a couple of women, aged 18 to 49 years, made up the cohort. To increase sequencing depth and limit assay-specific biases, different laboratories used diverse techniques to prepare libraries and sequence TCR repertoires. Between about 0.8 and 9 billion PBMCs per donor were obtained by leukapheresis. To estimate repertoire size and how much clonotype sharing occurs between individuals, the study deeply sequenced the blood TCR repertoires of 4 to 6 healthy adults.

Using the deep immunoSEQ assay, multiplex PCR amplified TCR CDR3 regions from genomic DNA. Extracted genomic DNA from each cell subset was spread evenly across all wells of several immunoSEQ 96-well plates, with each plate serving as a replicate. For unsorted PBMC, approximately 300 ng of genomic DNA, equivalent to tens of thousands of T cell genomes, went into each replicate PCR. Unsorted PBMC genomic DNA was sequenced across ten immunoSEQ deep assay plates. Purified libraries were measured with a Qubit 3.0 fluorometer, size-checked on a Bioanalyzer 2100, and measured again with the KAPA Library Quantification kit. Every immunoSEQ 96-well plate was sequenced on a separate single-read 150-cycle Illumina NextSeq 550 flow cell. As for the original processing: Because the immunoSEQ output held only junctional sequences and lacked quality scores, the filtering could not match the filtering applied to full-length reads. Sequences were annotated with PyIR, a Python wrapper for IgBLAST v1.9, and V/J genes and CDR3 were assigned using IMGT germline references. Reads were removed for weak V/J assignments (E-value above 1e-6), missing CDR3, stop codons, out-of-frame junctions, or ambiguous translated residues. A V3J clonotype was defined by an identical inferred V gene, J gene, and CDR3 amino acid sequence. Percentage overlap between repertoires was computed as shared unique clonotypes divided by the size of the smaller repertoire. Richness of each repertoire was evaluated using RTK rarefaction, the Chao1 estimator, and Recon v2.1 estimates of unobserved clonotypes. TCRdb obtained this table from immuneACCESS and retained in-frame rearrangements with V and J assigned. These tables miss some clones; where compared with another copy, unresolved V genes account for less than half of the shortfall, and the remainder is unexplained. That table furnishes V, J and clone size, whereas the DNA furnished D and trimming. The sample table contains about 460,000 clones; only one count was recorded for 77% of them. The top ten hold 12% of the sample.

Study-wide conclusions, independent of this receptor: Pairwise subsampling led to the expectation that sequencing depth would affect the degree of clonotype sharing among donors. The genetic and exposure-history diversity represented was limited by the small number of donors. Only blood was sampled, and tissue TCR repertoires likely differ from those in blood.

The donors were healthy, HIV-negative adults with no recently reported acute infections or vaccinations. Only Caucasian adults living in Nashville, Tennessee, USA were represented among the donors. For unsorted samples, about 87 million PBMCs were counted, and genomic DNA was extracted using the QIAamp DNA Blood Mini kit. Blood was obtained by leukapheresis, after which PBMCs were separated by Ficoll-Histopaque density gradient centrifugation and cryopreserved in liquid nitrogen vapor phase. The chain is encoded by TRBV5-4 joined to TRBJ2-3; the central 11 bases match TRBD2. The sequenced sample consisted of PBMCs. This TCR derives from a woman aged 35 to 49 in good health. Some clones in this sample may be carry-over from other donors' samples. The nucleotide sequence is TGTGCCAGCAGCTCTGGGACTAGCGGTAGCGATACGCAGTATTTT. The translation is CASSSGTSGSDTQYF.